Presented here are 25 T cell receptor beta chains from one specimen sequenced in a study of long-term antiretroviral therapy in people with HIV. Version v3.0 of the immunoSEQ assay was performed at survey level. Sequenced by immunoSEQ multiplex PCR; TCRdb stores in-frame clones only, minus some. The data contain about 20,000 clones, 90% to 95% of them seen just once; the ten biggest clones take up about 7.3%. This specimen consisted of unsorted PBMCs, obtained 4.4 years after starting antiretroviral therapy. The receptors were gathered from a woman in her forties or fifties with HIV.

This clone is a singleton in its sample. The chain combines TRBV4-3 with TRBJ2-1; the D gene is possibly TRBD1 (6 bases). The CDR3 runs 13 residues. CDR1 is LGHNA and CDR2 is YSLEER in the germline V gene. V was pared by 1 base and J by 11 bases, with 12 bases between. DNA of the CDR3: TGCGCCAGCAGCCAAGCGACAGGTAGCCAGCAGTTCTTC. Its protein product is CASSQATGSQQFF.

The chain links TRBV19 to TRBJ2-1; tentative D call: TRBD2 (7 bases). Looked up from germline, CDR1 is LNHDA and CDR2 is SQIVND (reference sequence). CDR3 length: 13 amino acids. Trimming pared 9 bases from V and 9 bases from J, leaving 18 bases between. CDR3 sequence (DNA): TGTGCCAGCCGAAGGGGGGGGCTTGGTGAGCAGTTCTTC. This translates into CASRRGGLGEQFF.

This chain's CDR3 is CASSQDLGASNQPQHF. The DNA for the CDR3 is TGTGCCAGCAGCCAAGATTTGGGGGCGAGCAATCAGCCCCAGCATTTT. The chain links TRBV4-2 to TRBJ1-5, with D possibly being TRBD1 (6 bases). Trimming stripped 0 bases from V and 1 base from J, with 10 bases between. The CDR3 length is 16 residues. The germline CDR1 and CDR2 sequences are LGHNA and YNFKEQ.

The J gene is TRBJ1-1, the V gene TRBV30; no firm D call. The V end lost 2 bases, the J end lost 7 bases, and 8 bases lay between the germline ends. The V gene's germline CDR1 is GTSNPN and CDR2 SVGIG (reference sequence). The CDR3 extends over 11 amino acids. CDR3 in DNA: TGTGCCTGGAGTACGGAGCTTGAAGCTTTCTTT. Amino acids: CAWSTELEAFF. The whole variable domain, remainder taken from reference TRBV30 and TRBJ1-1, is SQTIHQWPATLVQPVGSPLSLECTVEGTSNPNLYWYRQAAGRGLQLLFYSVGIGQISSEVPQNLSASRPQDRQFILSSKKLLLSDSGFYLCAWSTELEAFFGQGTRLTVV.

This chain connects TRBV6-5 to TRBJ2-1, with 8 bases matching TRBD1. V shed 6 bases, J shed 6 bases, and the junction held 10 bases outside the gene matches. The CDR3 is 15 amino acids. The germline gives CDR1 MNHEY, CDR2 SVGAGI. The CDR3 nucleotides are TGTGCCAGCAGCTACCGGGACAGGAGGATCAATGAGCAGTTCTTC. Protein product: CASSYRDRRINEQFF.

V usage is TRBV7-9 and J usage is TRBJ2-1; 7 bases fit TRBD1. The CDR3 totals 15 residues. Unmatched junction bases numbered 3, after V lost 0 bases and J lost 4 bases. The germline gives CDR1 SEHNR, CDR2 FQNEAQ (reference sequence). The chain's CDR3 is CASSLAKGAYNEQFF. The CDR3, as DNA: TGTGCCAGCAGCTTAGCCAAGGGGGCTTACAATGAGCAGTTCTTC.

The chain uses TRBV6-1 and TRBJ2-3; 13 positions agree with TRBD2. The ends lost 7 bases at V and 4 bases at J; junction bases unmatched: 5. The germline CDR1 and CDR2 sequences are MNHNS and SASEGT. The CDR3 is 15 residues long. This CDR3 is CASTLGTSGADTQYF. The CDR3 DNA is TGTGCCAGCACCCTAGGGACTAGCGGGGCAGATACGCAGTATTTT.

The rearrangement uses TRBV4-3 and TRBJ1-5; D remains unclear. CDR1 is LGHNA, CDR2 YSLEER, per germline. The CDR3 length is 15 residues. V dropped 0 bases and J dropped 4 bases, with 10 bases sitting between them. CDR3 coding DNA: TGCGCCAGCAGCCAAGAAGATAGAGGGAATCAGCCCCAGCATTTT. It codes for CASSQEDRGNQPQHF.

The chain links TRBV6-1 to TRBJ1-4; the match to TRBD1 covers 8 bases. The germline gives CDR1 MNHNS, CDR2 SASEGT. Losses at the gene ends were 4 bases for V and 0 bases for J; bases not matched to a gene: 7. The CDR3 is 17 residues long. For the CDR3, the DNA is TGTGCCAGCAGTGGGGCAGGGGGCGTTGCAACTAATGAAAAACTGTTTTTT. Encoded protein: CASSGAGGVATNEKLFF.

The V call is TRBV7-2, the J call TRBJ1-5, with D uncertain. The V end lost 5 bases, the J end lost 7 bases, and 18 bases lay between the germline ends. The germline V gene has CDR1 SGHTA and CDR2 FQGNSA. The CDR3 length is 15 residues. This CDR3 is CASSPRATDGQPQHF. Here the CDR3 DNA reads TGTGCCAGCAGCCCTCGGGCCACGGACGGGCAGCCCCAGCATTTT. Drawing the rest from reference TRBV7-2 and TRBJ1-5, the complete variable domain is GAGVSQSPSNKVTEKGKDVELRCDPISGHTALYWYRQSLGQGLEFLIYFQGNSAPDKSGLPSDRFSAERTGGSVSTLTIQRTQQEDSAVYLCASSPRATDGQPQHFGDGTRLSIL.

J is TRBJ2-1 and V is TRBV14, with D tentatively TRBD2 (7 bases). Trimming stripped 3 bases from V and 6 bases from J, with 33 bases between. The germline V gene encodes CDR1 SGHDN and CDR2 FVKESK. CDR3 size: 21 residues. CDR3 sequence reads: CASSQTRGRQGRGPLGNEQFF. For the CDR3, the DNA is TGTGCCAGCAGCCAGACAAGGGGAAGACAAGGGCGGGGGCCTCTGGGCAATGAGCAGTTCTTC.

V is TRBV5-1 and J is TRBJ2-5; TRBD2 is a possible D gene (5 bases). Per the germline V gene, CDR1 is SGHRS and CDR2 is YFSETQ. The CDR3 totals 14 residues. V lost 1 base to trimming and J lost 5 bases, with 12 bases between them. CDR3 sequence reads: CASSLTGRRETQYF. CDR3 DNA: TGCGCCAGCAGCTTGACGGGCAGGAGGGAGACCCAGTACTTC.

This sequence joins TRBV9 and TRBJ1-2; 9 bases align to TRBD1. The CDR3 has 13 residues. CDR1 is SGDLS, CDR2 YYNGEE, per germline. J was trimmed by 4 bases and V by 2 bases; bases with no gene match: 0. CDR3 sequence (DNA): TGTGCCAGCAGCGTGGACAGGGGCTATGGCTACACCTTC. Translation: CASSVDRGYGYTF.

With respect to this clone: One end of the junction is discordant with germline, which a read error may explain. The rearrangement uses TRBV7-8 and TRBJ2-1, with TRBD2 matching 8 bases. CDR3 length: 14 residues. Germline V gene sequence: CDR1 SGHVS, CDR2 FQNEAQ. The DNA of the CDR3 is TGTGCCAGCAGATTAGCGGGGTCCCACAATGAGCAGTTCTTC. Amino acids: CASRLAGSHNEQFF.

The rearrangement joins TRBV12-5 to TRBJ2-1; weak D call: TRBD1 (5 bases). Germline CDR1 reads LGHNT; CDR2 reads FRNRAP. There are 15 residues in the CDR3. The germline V and J ends were trimmed by 0 bases and 6 bases, with 12 bases remaining between them. The CDR3 loop reads CASGLVLLQGNEQFF. CDR3 DNA: TGTGCTAGTGGTTTGGTACTTTTGCAGGGCAATGAGCAGTTCTTC.

The genes are TRBV6-6 and TRBJ1-5; D perhaps matches TRBD1 (6 bases). This CDR3 comprises 16 residues. Germline loops: CDR1 MNHNY, CDR2 SVGAGI (reference sequence). Trimming removed 2 bases from V and 1 base from J, with 12 bases in between. CDR3 loop: CASSYMPGASNQPQHF. For the CDR3, the DNA is TGTGCCAGCAGTTACATGCCAGGGGCCAGCAATCAGCCCCAGCATTTT.

The V and J genes are TRBV7-9 and TRBJ2-5, with 7 bases matching TRBD1. Trimming cost V 3 bases and J 4 bases; bases outside gene matches: 5. In germline, CDR1 is SEHNR, CDR2 FQNEAQ (reference sequence). This CDR3 is built from 14 residues. The CDR3 nucleotides read TGTGCCAGCAGCTTTCAGGGGGTAGCAGAGACCCAGTACTTC. The encoded protein is CASSFQGVAETQYF.

V gene TRBV6-1 combines with J gene TRBJ1-4; D is undetermined. This CDR3 has 15 amino acids. Deletions cut 4 bases from V and 8 bases from J, with 17 bases between. In germline, CDR1 is MNHNS, CDR2 SASEGT. CDR3: CASSVYSLIGEKLFF. The CDR3 bases are TGTGCCAGCAGTGTTTACAGCTTAATCGGGGAAAAACTGTTTTTT.

This chain links TRBV4-2 with TRBJ2-3, with TRBD2 matching 7 bases. The CDR3 is made up of 16 amino acids. Germline loops: CDR1 LGHNA, CDR2 YNFKEQ. The V gene end was trimmed by 2 bases and the J gene end by 2 bases; junction bases not matched to a gene: 7. CDR3 residues: CASSQLPSGLTDTQYF. The CDR3 bases are TGTGCCAGCAGCCAACTTCCTAGCGGCCTCACAGATACGCAGTATTTT.

This clone was found a few times. The junction departs from germline at one end; a sequencing error may be responsible. CDR3 coding DNA: TGTGCTAGCAGCTTAGGGGGGGAGAACGAGCAGTACTTC. Protein sequence: CASSLGGENEQYF. The chain couples TRBV7-7 to TRBJ2-7; D may be TRBD2 (7 bases). Germline V CDR1 and CDR2: SSHAT, FNYEAQ (reference sequence). The CDR3 sequence is 13 residues long.

This clone occurred a few times. The chain is built from TRBV5-1 and TRBJ2-5; a weak D match, TRBD2 (6 bases). The V end lost 4 bases, the J end lost 1 base, and 17 bases lay between the germline ends. Germline CDR1 and CDR2: SGHRS and YFSETQ. This CDR3 is built from 16 residues. Here the CDR3 reads CASSPASDESQETQYF. CDR3 nucleotide sequence: TGCGCCAGCAGCCCTGCTAGCGATGAGAGCCAAGAGACCCAGTACTTC.

The rearrangement uses TRBV6-1 and TRBJ1-1; possible D gene TRBD1, 6 bases. The CDR3 is 16 residues long. CDR1 MNHNS and CDR2 SASEGT come from the germline V gene. V lost 4 bases to trimming and J lost 1 base, with 16 bases between them. CDR3 protein: CASSGNRALANTEAFF. As DNA, the CDR3 is TGTGCCAGCAGTGGGAACAGGGCCCTAGCGAACACTGAAGCTTTCTTT.

The rearrangement uses TRBV7-2 and TRBJ2-5; D might be TRBD2 (5 bases). Germline CDR1 reads SGHTA; CDR2 reads FQGNSA. The CDR3 is 15 amino acids. V shed 5 bases and J shed 2 bases, with 15 bases lying between them. Here the CDR3 reads CASSRYLLGQETQYF. The CDR3, as DNA: TGTGCCAGCAGCCGTTACCTACTAGGACAAGAGACCCAGTACTTC.

This clone appeared once. This chain connects TRBV18 to TRBJ1-6; 7 bases align to TRBD1. J was trimmed by 0 bases and V by 6 bases; bases with no gene match: 14. This CDR3 contains 19 residues. Germline values: CDR1 KGHSH, CDR2 LQKENI. The chain's CDR3 is CASSPTVGTASSYNSPLHF. CDR3 sequence (DNA): TGTGCCAGCTCCCCGACGGTCGGGACAGCCAGCTCCTATAATTCACCCCTCCACTTT.

This chain uses TRBV7-9 with TRBJ1-6; D might be TRBD1 (5 bases). The CDR3 covers 13 residues. Germline CDR1 is SEHNR and CDR2 is FQNEAQ (reference sequence). With 4 bases removed from V and 10 bases from J, the gap between germline ends came to 11 bases. The CDR3 sequence is CASSSRGKSPLHF. The DNA for the CDR3 is TGTGCCAGCAGCTCCCGGGGGAAATCACCCCTCCACTTT.